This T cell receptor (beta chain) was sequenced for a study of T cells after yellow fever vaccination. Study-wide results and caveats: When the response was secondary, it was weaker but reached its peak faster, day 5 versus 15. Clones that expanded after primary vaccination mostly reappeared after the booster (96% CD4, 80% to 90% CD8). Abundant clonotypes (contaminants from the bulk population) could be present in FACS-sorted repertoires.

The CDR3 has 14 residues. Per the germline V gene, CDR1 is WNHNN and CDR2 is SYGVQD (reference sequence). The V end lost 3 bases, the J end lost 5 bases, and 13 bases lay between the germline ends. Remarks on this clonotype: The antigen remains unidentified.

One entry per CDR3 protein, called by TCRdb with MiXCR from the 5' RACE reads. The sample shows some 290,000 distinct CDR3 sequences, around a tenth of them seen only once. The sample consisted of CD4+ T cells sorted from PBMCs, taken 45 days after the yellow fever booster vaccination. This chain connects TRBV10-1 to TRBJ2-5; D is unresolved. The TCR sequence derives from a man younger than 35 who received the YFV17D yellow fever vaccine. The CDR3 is CASSEPFPRETQYF. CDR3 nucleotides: TGCGCCAGCAGTGAACCGTTTCCTAGGGAGACCCAGTACTTC.